This is a list of T cell receptor beta chains from one sample in a study of blood T cells in healthy people across ages. From the 5' RACE reads, TCRdb called clonotypes with MiXCR, one entry per CDR3 protein. The data contain some 1,800,000 distinct CDR3 sequences, roughly 43% of them singletons. Sequencing was done on a sample of blood. The receptors come from a human donor in good health. Each CDR3 is given with its conserved first and last residue. A D gene is named only where the DNA matches it firmly. Only some rows state a clone size, as once, few, many or a class for expanded clones.

D	J	size	V	CDR3	DNA
-	TRBJ2-7	few	TRBV7-2	CASSFQQNLVGEQYF	TGTGCCAGCAGCTTTCAACAGAATCTGGTGGGCGAGCAGTACTTC
-	TRBJ1-2	-	TRBV7-8	CASSLAWEGTQGLFDWVYGYTF	TGTGCCAGCAGCTTAGCGTGGGAAGGGACACAGGGACTCTTCGATTGGGTCTATGGCTACACCTTC
-	TRBJ2-7	few	TRBV6-1	CASNSGSYAYEQYF	TGTGCCAGCAACTCAGGATCGTACGCCTACGAGCAGTACTTC
-	TRBJ2-1	-	TRBV3-1	CASSQNHWTFNEQFF	TGTGCCAGCAGTCAGAACCATTGGACTTTCAATGAGCAGTTCTTC
-	TRBJ2-1	-	TRBV9	CACSVTPGLLYNEQFF	TGTGCCTGCAGCGTCACTCCGGGACTCCTCTACAATGAGCAGTTCTTC
-	TRBJ1-1	-	TRBV12-3/TRBV12-4	CASRYPGGTEAFF	TGTGCCAGCAGATACCCCGGAGGGACTGAAGCTTTCTTT
TRBD2	TRBJ2-3	-	TRBV7-8	CASSWIAGKSTDTQYF	TGTGCCAGCAGCTGGATAGCGGGGAAGAGTACAGATACGCAGTATTTT
-	TRBJ1-4	-	TRBV7-6	CASSSQSGVLREKLFF	TGTGCCAGCAGCTCCCAAAGCGGGGTACTACGGGAAAAACTGTTTTTT
TRBD2	TRBJ2-3	many	TRBV6-4	CASSDSTSGGDTQYF	TGTGCCAGCAGTGACTCGACTAGCGGGGGGGATACGCAGTATTTT
-	TRBJ2-3	few	TRBV7-6	CASSLWTAATDTQYF	TGTGCCAGCAGCCTATGGACAGCCGCCACAGATACGCAGTATTTT
TRBD2	TRBJ2-2	-	TRBV12-5	CASGYWRGDPTNTGELFF	TGTGCTAGTGGTTATTGGCGGGGGGATCCCACGAACACCGGGGAGCTGTTTTTT
TRBD2	TRBJ2-4	-	TRBV5-1	CASSLAVSGAKNIQYF	TGCGCCAGCAGCTTGGCCGTTAGCGGGGCCAAAAACATTCAGTACTTC
-	TRBJ1-5	-	TRBV7-9	CASSRTGQPPHF	TGTGCCAGCAGCCGGACTGGGCAGCCCCCGCATTTT
TRBD2	TRBJ2-1	few	TRBV5-1	CASSLGRRTSGAYNEQFF	TGCGCCAGCAGCTTGGGACGCAGGACTAGCGGGGCCTACAATGAGCAGTTCTTC
-	TRBJ1-1	-	TRBV12-3/TRBV12-4	CASSPSGGGTEAFF	TGTGCCAGCAGTCCCTCTGGCGGGGGCACTGAAGCTTTCTTT
-	TRBJ2-1	many	TRBV27	CASSFGGSYNEQFF	TGTGCCAGCAGTTTTGGGGGCTCCTACAATGAGCAGTTCTTC
TRBD1	TRBJ2-7	-	TRBV7-3	CASSRDRASNEQYF	TGTGCCAGCAGCCGCGACAGGGCTAGCAACGAGCAGTACTTC
-	TRBJ1-1	-	TRBV11-2	CASSLSSIIEAFF	TGTGCCAGCAGCCTGAGTTCCATAATTGAAGCTTTCTTT
TRBD1	TRBJ2-5	-	TRBV6-2/TRBV6-3	CASTRTGQTQYF	TGTGCCAGTACCAGGACAGGCCAAACCCAGTACTTC
-	TRBJ2-5	-	TRBV6-5	CASSRGRFLETQYF	TGTGCCAGCAGCCGCGGCAGGTTCTTAGAGACCCAGTACTTC
TRBD1	TRBJ1-1	-	TRBV14	CASSRIRGRNTEAFF	TGTGCCAGCAGCCGTATCAGGGGGCGGAACACTGAAGCTTTCTTT
TRBD2	TRBJ2-3	-	TRBV20-1	CSARPGGQDTQYF	TGCAGTGCCAGACCGGGGGGGCAAGATACGCAGTATTTT
-	TRBJ1-2	few	TRBV29-1	CSVGLAYGYTF	TGCAGCGTGGGCCTTGCATATGGCTACACCTTC
-	TRBJ1-1	-	TRBV4-1	CASSLGPDGAFF	TGCGCCAGCAGTTTGGGGCCCGACGGAGCTTTCTTT
-	TRBJ1-1	-	TRBV28	CASSSPGDTEAFF	TGTGCCAGCAGTTCTCCGGGGGACACTGAAGCTTTCTTT
-	TRBJ2-5	few	TRBV29-1	CSVLSPDSQYQETQYF	TGCAGCGTCCTAAGTCCCGACTCTCAGTACCAAGAGACCCAGTACTTC
TRBD1	TRBJ2-7	many	TRBV6-2/TRBV6-3	CASGGRGLSYEQYF	TGTGCCAGCGGGGGCAGGGGGCTATCGTACGAGCAGTACTTC
-	TRBJ1-4	few	TRBV4-3	CASSQDEWVGEKLFF	TGCGCCAGCAGCCAAGATGAGTGGGTCGGGGAAAAACTGTTTTTT
TRBD1	TRBJ1-2	-	TRBV6-6	CASKQGDTNHGYTF	TGTGCCAGCAAACAGGGGGACACTAACCATGGCTACACCTTC
TRBD1	TRBJ2-7	-	TRBV12-5	CASGLGGGQSSYEQYF	TGTGCTAGTGGTTTGGGAGGGGGACAGAGTTCCTACGAGCAGTACTTC
TRBD2	TRBJ2-7	-	TRBV20-1	CSASTVEGRDPYEQYF	TGCAGTGCTAGCACGGTTGAAGGGAGGGACCCCTACGAGCAGTACTTC
-	TRBJ2-3	-	TRBV5-1	CASSLSQRNTDTQYF	TGCGCCAGCAGCTTGTCCCAGCGGAACACAGATACGCAGTATTTT
-	TRBJ2-5	-	TRBV4-3	CASSQRLGYGETQYF	TGCGCCAGCAGCCAAAGACTGGGGTATGGAGAGACCCAGTACTTC
TRBD1	TRBJ1-2	-	TRBV7-2	CASSLAWGQGSHGYTF	TGTGCCAGCAGCTTAGCGTGGGGACAGGGATCTCATGGCTACACCTTC
-	TRBJ2-1	-	TRBV20-1	CSASPNSGRRANNEQFF	TGCAGTGCTAGTCCCAACTCCGGTCGTCGAGCCAACAATGAGCAGTTCTTC
-	TRBJ2-1	many	TRBV6-2/TRBV6-3	CASSYSTAEYNEQFF	TGTGCCAGCAGTTACTCGACGGCGGAATACAATGAGCAGTTCTTC
-	TRBJ1-6	few	TRBV3-1	CASSQVPGNSPLHF	TGTGCCAGCAGCCAAGTCCCCGGGAATTCACCCCTCCACTTT
-	TRBJ2-3	-	TRBV5-1	CASSLGSGVSTDTQYF	TGCGCCAGCAGCTTGGGATCAGGGGTTAGCACAGATACGCAGTATTTT
-	TRBJ2-1	-	TRBV12-3/TRBV12-4	CASSPTGETQFF	TGTGCCAGCAGCCCCACTGGTGAGACCCAGTTCTTC
-	TRBJ1-2	few	TRBV6-5	CASSYGAGPYGYTF	TGTGCCAGCAGTTACGGGGCGGGACCCTATGGCTACACCTTC
TRBD1	TRBJ2-1	-	TRBV20-1	CSVNRGQVEQFF	TGCAGTGTCAACAGGGGGCAGGTTGAGCAGTTCTTC
TRBD1	TRBJ2-1	few	TRBV29-1	CSLQNRGRYNEQFF	TGCAGCCTTCAAAACAGGGGCCGTTACAATGAGCAGTTCTTC
-	TRBJ1-2	-	TRBV7-9	CVTGSNYGYTF	TGTGTAACAGGCTCTAACTATGGCTACACCTTC
TRBD1	TRBJ2-7	many	TRBV20-1	CSARDWQGAGEQYF	TGCAGTGCTAGAGACTGGCAGGGGGCGGGGGAGCAGTACTTC
TRBD1	TRBJ1-2	-	TRBV7-2	CASSLVGTGYDYGYTF	TGTGCCAGCAGCTTAGTAGGGACAGGGTATGACTATGGCTACACCTTC
-	TRBJ1-1	-	TRBV6-5	CASSYNGPEMKAFF	TGTGCCAGCAGCTATAACGGACCAGAGATGAAAGCTTTCTTT